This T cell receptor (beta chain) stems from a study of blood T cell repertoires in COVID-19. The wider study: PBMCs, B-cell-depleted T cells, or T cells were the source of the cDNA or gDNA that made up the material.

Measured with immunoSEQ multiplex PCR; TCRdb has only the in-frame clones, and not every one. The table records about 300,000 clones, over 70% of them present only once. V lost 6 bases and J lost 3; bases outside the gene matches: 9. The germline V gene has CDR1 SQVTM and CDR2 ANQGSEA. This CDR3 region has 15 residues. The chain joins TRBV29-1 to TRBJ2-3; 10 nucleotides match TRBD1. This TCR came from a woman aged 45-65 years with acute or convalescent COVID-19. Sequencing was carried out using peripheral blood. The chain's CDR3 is CSVDDRGLGTDTQYF. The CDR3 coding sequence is TGCAGCGTGGACGACAGGGGGCTTGGTACAGATACGCAGTATTTT.